The 12 T cell receptor beta chains below were found in one sample sequenced in a study of shared clonotypes between healthy human individuals. Clones were sequenced by immunoSEQ multiplex PCR, and TCRdb holds only the in-frame ones, with some missing. The sample shows some 2,000,000 clones, about 95% of them seen only once. Sequencing was carried out using naive CD4+ T cells sorted from blood. Noted subset: CD45RA+ positively selected. Source of these receptors: a man younger than 35 in good health.

This chain uses TRBV30 with TRBJ2-1; D is undetermined. The CDR3 sequence is 12 residues long. CDR1 and CDR2 from the germline V gene are GTSNPN and SVGIG (reference sequence). The CDR3 DNA sequence: TGTGCGGGGATCCAGCCTTACAATGAGCAGTTCTTC. Translating it yields CAGIQPYNEQFF.

The count of this clone is one. The chain carries TRBV5-1 and TRBJ1-2; TRBD1 aligns across 7 bases. The V and J ends lost 4 bases and 2 bases, in that order; junction bases with no gene match: 5. Germline V lookup: CDR1 SGHRS, CDR2 YFSETQ. The CDR3 extends over 14 amino acids. This CDR3 is CASSETGLNYGYTF. CDR3 bases: TGCGCCAGCAGCGAGACAGGGTTGAACTATGGCTACACCTTC.

The gene calls are TRBV5-1 and TRBJ2-5; possibly TRBD1 or TRBD2 for D (5 bases each). This CDR3 is 15 amino acids long. The V end was cut by 4 bases, the J end by 3 bases, with 16 bases between. CDR1 and CDR2 (germline): SGHRS, YFSETQ. CDR3 sequence reads: CASSERFRDEETQYF. CDR3 nucleotide sequence: TGCGCCAGCAGCGAACGGTTTAGGGACGAAGAGACCCAGTACTTC. Combining the CDR3 with reference TRBV5-1 and TRBJ2-5 gives the whole variable domain KAGVTQTPRYLIKTRGQQVTLSCSPISGHRSVSWYQQTPGQGLQFLFEYFSETQRNKGNFPGRFSGRQFSNSRSEMNVSTLELGDSALYLCASSERFRDEETQYFGPGTRLLVL.

With respect to this clone: Additional DNA sequences in this sample encode the identical CDR3. The chain carries TRBV6-5 and TRBJ2-7, with D possibly being TRBD1 (6 bases). V dropped 6 bases and J dropped 3 bases, with 9 bases sitting between them. CDR3 length equals 12 residues. CDR1 and CDR2 (germline): MNHEY, SVGAGI. The CDR3 DNA sequence: TGTGCCAGCAGCCGAGGGGGCTACGAGCAGTACTTC. This encodes CASSRGGYEQYF.

This clone was detected a few times. The rearrangement links TRBV7-8 to TRBJ1-5; weak D call: TRBD1 (5 bases). Trimming took 3 bases from V and 2 from J, leaving 8 bases between them. From germline, CDR1 is SGHVS and CDR2 FQNEAQ. The CDR3 length is 14 residues. The DNA of the CDR3 is TGTGCCAGCAGCTTTGAGGGGCGCAATCAGCCCCAGCATTTT. Translation: CASSFEGRNQPQHF.

The chain uses TRBV19 and TRBJ2-7; no reliable D call. The germline gives CDR1 LNHDA, CDR2 SQIVND (reference sequence). The CDR3 length is 12 residues. V lost 5 bases and J lost 0, with 5 bases in between. DNA of the CDR3: TGTGCCAGTAGTGCAGACTCCTACGAGCAGTACTTC. As protein: CASSADSYEQYF.

The gene calls are TRBV9 and TRBJ2-3, with 13 bases fitting TRBD2. The CDR3 has 16 amino acids. Germline V lookup: CDR1 SGDLS, CDR2 YYNGEE. With 4 bases clipped from V and 4 bases from J, the junction kept 6 bases outside the gene matches. CDR3 DNA: TGTGCCAGCAGCACTCGACTAGCGGGAGGTGCAGATACGCAGTATTTT. It is translated as CASSTRLAGGADTQYF.

The rearrangement links TRBV9 to TRBJ2-4; tentative D call: TRBD1 (5 bases). Germline V lookup: CDR1 SGDLS, CDR2 YYNGEE. The CDR3 covers 16 residues. Trimming pared 0 bases from V and 6 bases from J, leaving 16 bases between. CDR3 sequence reads: CASSVGGDRIGNIQYF. The CDR3 DNA follows: TGTGCCAGCAGCGTAGGAGGTGACAGAATTGGAAACATTCAGTACTTC.

A few counts support this clone. The chain carries TRBV6-1 and TRBJ1-2; D unresolved. CDR1 is MNHNS and CDR2 is SASEGT in the germline V gene. The CDR3 is made up of 13 amino acids. V lost 2 bases and J lost 6, with 10 bases in between. The CDR3 DNA reads as TGTGCCAGCAGTGAACTCTACAGCAATGGCTACACCTTC. Residues: CASSELYSNGYTF.

V is TRBV18 and J is TRBJ1-5; D possibly corresponds to TRBD1 (6 bases). V dropped 1 base and J dropped 3 bases, with 13 bases sitting between them. The CDR3 consists of 16 residues. Germline assignment: CDR1 KGHSH and CDR2 LQKENI. The CDR3 region is CASSPQSGTHNQPQHF. For the CDR3, the DNA is TGTGCCAGCTCACCACAAAGCGGGACACACAATCAGCCCCAGCATTTT.

The chain uses TRBV5-1 and TRBJ2-5; a possible D gene is TRBD2 (6 bases). Germline CDR1 SGHRS, CDR2 YFSETQ. The length of the CDR3 is 15 residues. Trimming stripped 4 bases from V and 2 bases from J, with 15 bases between. DNA for the CDR3: TGCGCCAGCAGCGCGCCGCTGGGGGGACAAGAGACCCAGTACTTC. Amino acids: CASSAPLGGQETQYF.

The V gene is TRBV5-1, the J gene TRBJ2-7; 13 positions match TRBD2. This CDR3 spans 15 amino acids. The V segment lost 7 bases and the J segment 5 bases; nucleotides outside the gene matches: 9. Germline-derived CDR1 and CDR2 are SGHRS and YFSETQ. The chain's CDR3 is CASRQTSGRSDEQYF. For the CDR3, the DNA is TGCGCCAGCCGCCAGACTAGCGGGAGGTCGGACGAGCAGTACTTC. Using reference TRBV5-1 and TRBJ2-7 for the parts outside the CDR3, the full variable domain is KAGVTQTPRYLIKTRGQQVTLSCSPISGHRSVSWYQQTPGQGLQFLFEYFSETQRNKGNFPGRFSGRQFSNSRSEMNVSTLELGDSALYLCASRQTSGRSDEQYFGPGTRLTVT.